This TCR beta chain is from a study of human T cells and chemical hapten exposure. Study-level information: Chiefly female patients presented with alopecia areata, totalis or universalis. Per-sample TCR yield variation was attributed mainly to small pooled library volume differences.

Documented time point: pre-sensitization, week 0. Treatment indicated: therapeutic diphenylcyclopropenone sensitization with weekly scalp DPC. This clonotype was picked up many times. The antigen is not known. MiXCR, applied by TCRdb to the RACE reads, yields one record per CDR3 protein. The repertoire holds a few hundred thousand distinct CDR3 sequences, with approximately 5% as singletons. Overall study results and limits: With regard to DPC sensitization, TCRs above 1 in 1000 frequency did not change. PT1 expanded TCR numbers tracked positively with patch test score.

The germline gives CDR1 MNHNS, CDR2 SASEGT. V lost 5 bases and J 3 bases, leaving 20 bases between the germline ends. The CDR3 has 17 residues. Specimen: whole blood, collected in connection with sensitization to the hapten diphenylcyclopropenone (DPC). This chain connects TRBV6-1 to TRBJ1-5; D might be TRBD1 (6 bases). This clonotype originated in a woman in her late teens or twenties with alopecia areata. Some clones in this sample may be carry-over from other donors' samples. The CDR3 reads CASSTRRGAGANQPQHF. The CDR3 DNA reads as TGTGCCAGCAGTACCCGCAGGGGCGCCGGGGCCAATCAGCCCCAGCATTTT.